This TCR beta chain was sequenced during a study of blood T cell repertoires in COVID-19. Clones were sequenced by immunoSEQ multiplex PCR, and TCRdb holds only the in-frame ones, with some missing. The sample includes tens of thousands of clones, more than 80% seen only once; the top ten take about an eighth. The germline gives CDR1 DFQATT, CDR2 SNEGSKA (reference sequence). This CDR3 region has 10 residues. V was shortened by 8 bases and J by 0 bases, with 5 bases between the two germline ends. The J gene is TRBJ2-7, the V gene TRBV20-1; no clear D gene. Sequenced: peripheral blood. This sequence was found in a human donor in a cohort sampled during active COVID-19. DNA of the CDR3: TGCAGTCCCAGCTCCTACGAGCAGTACTTC. Amino acids: CSPSSYEQYF.